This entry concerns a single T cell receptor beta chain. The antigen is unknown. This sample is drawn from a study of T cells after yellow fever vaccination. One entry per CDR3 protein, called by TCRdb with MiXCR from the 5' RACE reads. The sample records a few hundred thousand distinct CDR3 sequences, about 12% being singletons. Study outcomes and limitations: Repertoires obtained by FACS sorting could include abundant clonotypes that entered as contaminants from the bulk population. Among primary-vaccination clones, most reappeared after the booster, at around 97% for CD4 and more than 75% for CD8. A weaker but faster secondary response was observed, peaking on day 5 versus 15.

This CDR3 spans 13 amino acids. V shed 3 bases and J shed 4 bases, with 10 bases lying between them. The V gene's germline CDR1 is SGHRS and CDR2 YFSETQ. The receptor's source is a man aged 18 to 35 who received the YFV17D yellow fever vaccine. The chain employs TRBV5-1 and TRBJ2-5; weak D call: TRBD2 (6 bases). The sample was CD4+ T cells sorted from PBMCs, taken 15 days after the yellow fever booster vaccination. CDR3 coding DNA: TGCGCCAGCAGCTCCCTAGCGACAGAGACCCAGTACTTC. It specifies CASSSLATETQYF.